This TCR beta chain was sequenced during a study of shared clonotypes between healthy human individuals. Study-level points and caveats: Blood alone was sampled, and tissue repertoires likely differ. Enrolling few donors narrowed the genetic and exposure-history diversity that was represented.

Without sorting, samples used some 90 million PBMCs for genomic DNA. CDR3 length equals 15 residues. Germline V gene data show CDR1 as LGHNA and CDR2 as YSLEER. Trimming shortened V by 1 base and J by 0 bases, and 9 bases separated the two germline ends. This clone was recorded only once. Its antigen remains unknown. Method: immunoSEQ multiplex PCR; TCRdb's copy keeps in-frame clones and lacks some. The sample carries more than 400,000 clones, 65% to 85% recorded once. The chain carries TRBV4-3 and TRBJ1-1; no definite D call. The sample was PBMCs. This clonotype was sampled from a woman between 40 and 55 years old in good health. Some clones in this sample may be carry-over from other donors' samples. Here the CDR3 DNA reads TGCGCCAGCAGCCAAGTTTTTCTCGTGAACACTGAAGCTTTCTTT. This sequence encodes CASSQVFLVNTEAFF.